This note documents a single TCR beta chain sequence. This entry belongs to a study of blood T cell repertoires in COVID-19. Sequenced by immunoSEQ multiplex PCR; TCRdb stores in-frame clones only, minus some. Of 180,000 or so clones listed, approximately 85% were seen once; the top ten hold over 2.5%. The CDR3 sequence is 14 residues long. V lost 4 bases to trimming and J lost 2 bases, with 13 bases between them. Germline V gene data show CDR1 as SGDLS and CDR2 as YYNGEE. This clonotype originated in a man in his fifties or sixties with acute or convalescent COVID-19. The sample comprised peripheral blood. The gene calls are TRBV9 and TRBJ2-7; TRBD2 is a possible D gene (6 bases). The chain's CDR3 is CASSPGTGAYEQYF. In DNA, the CDR3 is TGTGCCAGCAGCCCAGGGACTGGCGCCTACGAGCAGTACTTC.